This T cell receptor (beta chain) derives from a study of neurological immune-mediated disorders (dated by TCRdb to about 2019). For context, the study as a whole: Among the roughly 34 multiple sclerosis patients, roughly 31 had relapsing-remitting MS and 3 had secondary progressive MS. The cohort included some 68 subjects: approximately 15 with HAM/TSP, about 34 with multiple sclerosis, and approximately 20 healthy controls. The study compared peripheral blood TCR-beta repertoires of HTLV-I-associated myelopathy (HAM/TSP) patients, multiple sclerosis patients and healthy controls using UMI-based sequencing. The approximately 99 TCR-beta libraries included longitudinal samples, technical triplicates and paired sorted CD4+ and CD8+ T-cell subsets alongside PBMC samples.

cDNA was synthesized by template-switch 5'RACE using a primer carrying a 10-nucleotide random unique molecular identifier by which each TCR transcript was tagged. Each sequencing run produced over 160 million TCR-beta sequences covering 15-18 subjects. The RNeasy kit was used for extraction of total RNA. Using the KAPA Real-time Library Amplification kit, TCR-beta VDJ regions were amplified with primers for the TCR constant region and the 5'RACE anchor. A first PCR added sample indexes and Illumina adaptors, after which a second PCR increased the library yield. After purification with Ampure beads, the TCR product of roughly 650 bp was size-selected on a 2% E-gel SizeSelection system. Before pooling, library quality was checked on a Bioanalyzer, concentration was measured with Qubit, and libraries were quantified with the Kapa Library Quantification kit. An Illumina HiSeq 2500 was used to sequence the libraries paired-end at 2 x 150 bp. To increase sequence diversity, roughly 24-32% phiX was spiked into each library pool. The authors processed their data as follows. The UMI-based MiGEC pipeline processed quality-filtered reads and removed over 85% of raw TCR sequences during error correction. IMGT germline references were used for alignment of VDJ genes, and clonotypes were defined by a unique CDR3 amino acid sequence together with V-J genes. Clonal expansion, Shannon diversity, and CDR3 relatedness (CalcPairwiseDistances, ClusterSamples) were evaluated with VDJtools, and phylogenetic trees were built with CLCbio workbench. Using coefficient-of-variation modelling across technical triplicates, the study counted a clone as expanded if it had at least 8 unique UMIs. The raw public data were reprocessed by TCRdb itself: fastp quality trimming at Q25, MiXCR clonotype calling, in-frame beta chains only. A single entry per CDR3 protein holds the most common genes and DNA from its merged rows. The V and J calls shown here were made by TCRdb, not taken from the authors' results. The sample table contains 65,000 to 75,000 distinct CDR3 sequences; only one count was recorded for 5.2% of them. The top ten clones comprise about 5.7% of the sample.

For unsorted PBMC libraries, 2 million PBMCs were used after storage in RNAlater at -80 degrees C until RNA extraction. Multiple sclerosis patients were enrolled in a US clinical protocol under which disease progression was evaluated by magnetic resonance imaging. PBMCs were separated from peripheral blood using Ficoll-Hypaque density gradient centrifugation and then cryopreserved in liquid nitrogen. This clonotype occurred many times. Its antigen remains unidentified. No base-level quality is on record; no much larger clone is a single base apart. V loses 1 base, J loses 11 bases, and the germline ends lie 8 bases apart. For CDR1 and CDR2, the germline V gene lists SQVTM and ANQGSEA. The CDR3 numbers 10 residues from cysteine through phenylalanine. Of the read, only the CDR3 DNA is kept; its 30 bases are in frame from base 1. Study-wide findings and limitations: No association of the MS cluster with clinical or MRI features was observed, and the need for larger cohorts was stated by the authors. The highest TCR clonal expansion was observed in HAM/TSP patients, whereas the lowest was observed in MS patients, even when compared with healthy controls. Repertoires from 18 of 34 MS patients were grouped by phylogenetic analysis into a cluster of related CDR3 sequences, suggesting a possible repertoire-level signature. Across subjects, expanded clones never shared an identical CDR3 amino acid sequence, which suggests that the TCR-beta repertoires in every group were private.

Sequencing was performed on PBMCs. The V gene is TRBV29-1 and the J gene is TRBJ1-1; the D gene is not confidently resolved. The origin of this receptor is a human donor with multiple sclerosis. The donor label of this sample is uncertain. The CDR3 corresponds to CSVEVGRAFF. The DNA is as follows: TGCAGCGTTGAAGTCGGTCGCGCTTTCTTT.